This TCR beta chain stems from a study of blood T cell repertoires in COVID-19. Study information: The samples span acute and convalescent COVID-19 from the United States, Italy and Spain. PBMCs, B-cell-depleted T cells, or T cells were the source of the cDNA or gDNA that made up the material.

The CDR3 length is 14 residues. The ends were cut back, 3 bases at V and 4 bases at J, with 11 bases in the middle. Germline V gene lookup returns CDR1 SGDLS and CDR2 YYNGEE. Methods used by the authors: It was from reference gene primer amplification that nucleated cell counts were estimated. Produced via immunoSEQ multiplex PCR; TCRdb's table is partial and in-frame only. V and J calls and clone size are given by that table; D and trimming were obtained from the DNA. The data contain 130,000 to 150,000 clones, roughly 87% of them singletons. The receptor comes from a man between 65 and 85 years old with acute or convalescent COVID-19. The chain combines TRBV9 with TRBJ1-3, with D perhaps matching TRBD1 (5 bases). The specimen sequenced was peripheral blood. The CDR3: CASSERGNGNTIYF. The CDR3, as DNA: TGTGCCAGCAGCGAACGGGGGAACGGAAACACCATATATTTT.